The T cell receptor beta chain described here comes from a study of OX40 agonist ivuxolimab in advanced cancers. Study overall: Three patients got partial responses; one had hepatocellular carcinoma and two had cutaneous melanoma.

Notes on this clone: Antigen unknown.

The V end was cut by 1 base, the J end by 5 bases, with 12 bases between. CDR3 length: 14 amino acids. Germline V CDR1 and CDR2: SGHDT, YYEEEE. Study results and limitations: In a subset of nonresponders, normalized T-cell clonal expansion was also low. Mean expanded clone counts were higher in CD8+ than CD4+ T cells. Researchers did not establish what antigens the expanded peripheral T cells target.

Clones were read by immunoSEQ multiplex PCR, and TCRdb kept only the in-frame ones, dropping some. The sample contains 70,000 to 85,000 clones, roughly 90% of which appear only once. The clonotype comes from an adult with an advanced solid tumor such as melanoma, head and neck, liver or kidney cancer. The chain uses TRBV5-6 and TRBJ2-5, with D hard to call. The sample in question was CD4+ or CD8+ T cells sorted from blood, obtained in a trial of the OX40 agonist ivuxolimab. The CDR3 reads CASSLPTVVETQYF. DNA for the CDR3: TGTGCCAGCAGCTTGCCAACAGTGGTTGAGACCCAGTACTTC.